Presented here are 27 T cell receptor beta chains from one specimen sequenced in a study of blood T cell repertoires in COVID-19. Measured with immunoSEQ multiplex PCR; TCRdb has only the in-frame clones, and not every one. The sample lists roughly 220,000 clones; roughly 88% were seen once. Sequencing was done on a sample of peripheral blood. Receptors were obtained from a man aged 25-45 years who had recovered from COVID-19.

This rearrangement joins TRBV19 to TRBJ1-2, with 9 bases fitting TRBD1. V lost 5 bases and J lost 8; bases outside the gene matches: 9. The V gene's germline CDR1 is LNHDA and CDR2 SQIVND (reference sequence). The CDR3 contains 14 residues. Here the CDR3 reads CASSEDRGYRGYTF. The CDR3 region has the DNA TGTGCCAGTAGTGAGGACAGGGGATATCGCGGCTACACCTTC.

The chain recombines TRBV7-8 with TRBJ1-3, with 7 positions matching TRBD1. CDR1 SGHVS and CDR2 FQNEAQ come from the germline V gene. Losses at the gene ends were 5 bases for V and 4 bases for J; bases not matched to a gene: 8. The CDR3 length is 15 residues. CDR3: CASSADRAGGNTIYF. CDR3 in DNA: TGTGCCAGCAGCGCTGACAGGGCGGGCGGAAACACCATATATTTT.

There are a few counts of this clone. This rearrangement joins TRBV5-1 to TRBJ1-1; TRBD1 is a possible D gene (6 bases). Germline V lookup: CDR1 SGHRS, CDR2 YFSETQ. Between the trimmed V and J ends, which lost 2 bases and 4 bases, there was a span of 15 bases. CDR3 size: 15 residues. The CDR3 DNA is TGCGCCAGCAGCTTTCGCCCAGGGGTGGGCACTGAAGCTTTCTTT. Encoded protein: CASSFRPGVGTEAFF.

The chain carries TRBV6-2 or TRBV6-3 and TRBJ1-2; D is uncertain. The V and J ends lost 4 bases and 5 bases respectively, with 26 bases between them. Germline lookup yields CDR1 MNHEY and CDR2 SVGEGT. The CDR3 covers 18 residues. This CDR3 is CASSSRARAGSRRYGYTF. The CDR3 DNA reads as TGTGCCAGCAGTTCCCGAGCCCGAGCCGGGTCGCGGCGGTATGGCTACACCTTC.

The chain carries TRBV13 and TRBJ1-1; D is uncertain. Per germline, CDR1 PRHDT and CDR2 FYEKMQ (reference sequence). V was pared by 1 base and J by 1 base, with 4 bases between. This CDR3 region has 13 residues. CDR3 region: CASSLAGNTEAFF. The CDR3 nucleotides read TGTGCCAGCAGCTTAGCAGGGAACACTGAAGCTTTCTTT.

As for this clone: The junction does not match germline at one end; this may be a read error. The rearrangement joins TRBV6-6 to TRBJ1-2; 9 bases are shared with TRBD1. This CDR3 is 13 amino acids long. Germline-derived CDR1 and CDR2 are MNHNY and SVGAGI (reference sequence). CDR3 coding DNA: TGTGCCAGCAGTTATTCAATGTCCGGGACAGGGTTCTTC. Residues: CASSYSMSGTGFF.

This sequence joins TRBV29-1 and TRBJ1-2, with D possibly TRBD1 on 6 matching bases. CDR1 SQVTM and CDR2 ANQGSEA come from the germline V gene. Between the trimmed V and J ends, which lost 1 base and 7 bases, there was a span of 10 bases. CDR3 length: 12 amino acids. Written as DNA, the CDR3 is TGCAGCGTTGAAGTACAGGGCCGTGGCTACACCTTC. This codes for CSVEVQGRGYTF.

The rearrangement uses TRBV27 and TRBJ2-3; 8 bases line up with TRBD2. The germline V gene encodes CDR1 MNHEY and CDR2 SMNVEV (reference sequence). The CDR3 is 15 amino acids. V lost 4 bases to trimming and J lost 7 bases; unmatched junction nucleotides: 10. The CDR3 region is CASSSREGGGYTQYF. CDR3 nucleotides: TGTGCCAGCAGTTCCCGGGAGGGCGGGGGGTATACGCAGTATTTT.

The rearrangement joins TRBV7-6 to TRBJ2-3; 11 nucleotides line up with TRBD2. This CDR3 is built from 20 residues. Germline lookup yields CDR1 SGHVS and CDR2 FNYEAQ. Unmatched junction bases numbered 20, after V lost 5 bases and J lost 4 bases. The CDR3 DNA reads TGTGCCAGCAGCCCCTGGCCCCTAGCGGGGGGACCCCCTGGAGCAGATACGCAGTATTTT. Its translation: CASSPWPLAGGPPGADTQYF.

The chain joins TRBV7-2 to TRBJ1-1, with D hard to call. The CDR3 spans 11 residues. With 0 bases removed from V and 6 bases from J, the gap between germline ends came to 2 bases. Looked up from germline, CDR1 is SGHTA and CDR2 is FQGNSA. For the CDR3, the DNA is TGTGCCAGCAGCTTAGCCGCTGAAGCTTTCTTT. Translating gives CASSLAAEAFF.

The CDR3 DNA reads as TGTGCCAGCGAGGGGCGGGGGCGCTCCTACGAGCAGTACTTC. It is translated as CASEGRGRSYEQYF. This sequence joins TRBV3-1 (or the pseudogene TRBV3-2) and TRBJ2-7; D is perhaps TRBD2 (7 bases). The germline gives CDR1 LGHDT, CDR2 YNNKEL (reference sequence). Trimming pared 8 bases from V and 0 bases from J, leaving 14 bases between. This CDR3 comprises 14 residues.

The V and J genes are TRBV19 and TRBJ2-1, with D tentatively TRBD1 (6 bases). CDR1 LNHDA and CDR2 SQIVND come from the germline V gene (reference sequence). Trimming stripped 3 bases from V and 4 bases from J, with 10 bases between. CDR3 length equals 14 residues. The CDR3 DNA reads as TGTGCCAGTAGTATCCAGGGGCGGTACAATGAGCAGTTCTTC. Its translation: CASSIQGRYNEQFF.

This clone was recorded only once. The chain combines TRBV4-2 with TRBJ2-7; D gene unclear. The CDR3 length is 12 residues. Germline CDR1 LGHNA, CDR2 YNFKEQ. The V end lost 3 bases, the J end lost 1 base, and 4 bases lay between the germline ends. As DNA, the CDR3 is TGTGCCAGCAGCCATCGGTCCTACGAGCAGTACTTC. Amino acid sequence: CASSHRSYEQYF.

The V call is TRBV19, the J call TRBJ2-5, with 7 bases that match TRBD1. V was pared by 5 bases and J by 2 bases, with 8 bases of the junction left unmatched. The germline V gene encodes CDR1 LNHDA and CDR2 SQIVND (reference sequence). This CDR3 spans 15 amino acids. The CDR3 nucleotides read TGTGCCAGTAGTCCCCAAGGGACAGTTCAAGAGACCCAGTACTTC. Encoded protein: CASSPQGTVQETQYF. Filled out from reference TRBV19 and TRBJ2-5, the complete variable domain reads DGGITQSPKYLFRKEGQNVTLSCEQNLNHDAMYWYRQDPGQGLRLIYYSQIVNDFQKGDIAEGYSVSREKKESFPLTVTSAQKNPTAFYLCASSPQGTVQETQYFGPGTRLLVL.

The V gene is TRBV12-3 or TRBV12-4, the J gene TRBJ2-1; 8 bases map to TRBD2. J lost 15 bases, V lost 4 bases, and 8 bases had no gene match. The CDR3 contains 12 residues. CDR3 in amino acids: CASSSLAVPWFF. The CDR3, as DNA: TGTGCCAGCAGTTCACTAGCGGTCCCTTGGTTCTTC.

This clone was seen a single time. V usage is TRBV19 and J usage is TRBJ1-5, with a possible D match to TRBD1 (5 bases). CDR1 is LNHDA and CDR2 is SQIVND in the germline V gene (reference sequence). V was shortened by 3 bases and J by 9 bases, with 9 bases between the two germline ends. This CDR3 is 12 amino acids long. CDR3 loop: CASSMWGRPQHF. The CDR3 DNA is TGTGCCAGTAGTATGTGGGGCCGGCCCCAGCATTTT.

This chain joins TRBV7-9 and TRBJ1-1; D gene unclear. This CDR3 comprises 13 residues. Germline V gene lookup returns CDR1 SEHNR and CDR2 FQNEAQ (reference sequence). Trimming removed 5 bases at V and 0 bases at J, with 7 bases between. CDR3 loop: CASSVPMNTEAFF. CDR3 in DNA: TGTGCCAGCAGCGTCCCCATGAACACTGAAGCTTTCTTT.

This clone was recorded once. The chain uses TRBV20-1 and TRBJ1-2, with a possible D match to TRBD1 (5 bases). The germline V gene has CDR1 DFQATT and CDR2 SNEGSKA (reference sequence). The V and J ends lost 3 bases and 7 bases respectively, with 9 bases between them. The CDR3 spans 11 residues. The CDR3 loop is CSASERGGYTF. The DNA of the CDR3 is TGCAGTGCTAGTGAAAGGGGTGGCTACACCTTC.

The rearrangement uses TRBV5-6 and TRBJ1-5, with D perhaps TRBD1 (5 bases). V lost 2 bases and J 4 bases, leaving 19 bases between the germline ends. The CDR3 length is 17 residues. Germline V CDR1 and CDR2: SGHDT, YYEEEE. CDR3 coding DNA: TGTGCCAGCAGCTTTCGACCCCGGGGGGGAGAAAATCAGCCCCAGCATTTT. This sequence encodes CASSFRPRGGENQPQHF.

The V call is TRBV5-5, the J call TRBJ1-5; 7 positions agree with TRBD1. J was trimmed by 2 bases and V by 4 bases; bases with no gene match: 9. The CDR3 extends over 16 amino acids. CDR1 is SGHKS and CDR2 is YYEKEE in the germline V gene (reference sequence). CDR3 coding DNA: TGTGCCAGCAGCGCCTCCAGGGACAGCGGCAATCAGCCCCAGCATTTT. Residues: CASSASRDSGNQPQHF.

The chain carries TRBV4-2 and TRBJ1-5; 7 nucleotides line up with TRBD1. This CDR3 is 16 amino acids long. Germline CDR1 is LGHNA and CDR2 is YNFKEQ. The trim removed 5 bases at V and 2 bases at J, leaving 9 bases unmatched. The DNA of the CDR3 is TGTGCCAGCAGCACCCGACAGGGCTCGGGCAATCAGCCCCAGCATTTT. Encoded protein: CASSTRQGSGNQPQHF.

V is TRBV4-2 and J is TRBJ2-7; D gene unclear. The CDR3 length is 13 residues. V lost 4 bases to trimming and J lost 3 bases, with 10 bases between them. In germline, CDR1 is LGHNA, CDR2 YNFKEQ. CDR3 region: CASSLEPHYEQYF. In DNA form, the CDR3 reads TGTGCCAGCAGCCTCGAGCCTCACTACGAGCAGTACTTC.

This rearrangement joins TRBV5-1 to TRBJ2-1; the match to TRBD1 covers 10 bases. The CDR3 runs to 16 residues. Germline V gene lookup returns CDR1 SGHRS and CDR2 YFSETQ. V was pared by 3 bases and J by 10 bases, with 13 bases of the junction left unmatched. CDR3 sequence: CASSSADRGTLSEQFF. DNA of the CDR3: TGCGCCAGCAGCTCCGCGGACAGGGGGACTTTAAGCGAGCAGTTCTTC.

J is TRBJ2-7 and V is TRBV5-1; possibly TRBD2 for D (6 bases). This CDR3 region has 13 residues. Germline assignment: CDR1 SGHRS and CDR2 YFSETQ. The V gene lost 7 bases and the J gene lost 3 bases, with 14 bases spanning the gap. The CDR3 region is CASGQVGGYEQYF. The CDR3 nucleotides read TGCGCCAGCGGCCAGGTGGGAGGCTACGAGCAGTACTTC. Combining the CDR3 with reference TRBV5-1 and TRBJ2-7 gives the whole variable domain KAGVTQTPRYLIKTRGQQVTLSCSPISGHRSVSWYQQTPGQGLQFLFEYFSETQRNKGNFPGRFSGRQFSNSRSEMNVSTLELGDSALYLCASGQVGGYEQYFGPGTRLTVT.

The chain joins TRBV29-1 to TRBJ1-1; no clear D gene. The CDR3 sequence is 10 residues long. V was shortened by 4 bases and J by 7 bases, with 7 bases between the two germline ends. The germline CDR1 and CDR2 sequences are SQVTM and ANQGSEA. In DNA form, the CDR3 reads TGCAGCGTTGGGGGAGATGAAGCTTTCTTT. Translated, it gives CSVGGDEAFF.

This chain links TRBV13 with TRBJ1-1; no clear D gene. CDR1 and CDR2 from the germline V gene are PRHDT and FYEKMQ (reference sequence). The CDR3 totals 16 residues. Trimming cost V 0 bases and J 7 bases, with 18 bases left between them. The DNA of the CDR3 is TGTGCCAGCAGCTTAGGCCGAGGTTGGGAGGTTAGTGAAGCTTTCTTT. Amino acids: CASSLGRGWEVSEAFF. The full variable domain, its missing parts supplied by reference TRBV13 and TRBJ1-1, is AAGVIQSPRHLIKEKRETATLKCYPIPRHDTVYWYQQGPGQDPQFLISFYEKMQSDKGSIPDRFSAQQFSDYHSELNMSSLELGDSALYFCASSLGRGWEVSEAFFGQGTRLTVV.

V gene TRBV10-3 combines with J gene TRBJ1-1; 11 nucleotides agree with TRBD1. Germline V lookup: CDR1 ENHRY, CDR2 SYGVKD. CDR3 length: 15 amino acids. V shed 10 bases, J shed 1 base, and the junction held 8 bases outside the gene matches. CDR3 coding DNA: TGTGCCACGGGGGACAGGGGGTTGGAGAACACTGAAGCTTTCTTT. Residues: CATGDRGLENTEAFF.